Sequencing of this T cell receptor (beta chain) was carried out in a study of shared clonotypes between healthy human individuals. General study results and limits: Apart from blood, nothing was sampled; tissue repertoires likely differ.

As to this clone: Its antigen is undetermined.

The data were produced by immunoSEQ multiplex PCR, yet TCRdb's version contains in-frame clones alone and is incomplete. The data contain about 670,000 clones, 72% of them seen just once; the ten biggest clones take up under 2%. Germline V lookup: CDR1 MRHNA, CDR2 SNTAGT. The V and J ends lost 6 bases and 1 base respectively, with 16 bases between them. This CDR3 is built from 17 residues. The chain has TRBV6-4 and TRBJ2-6; no firm D call. The receptor was isolated from a woman aged 25 to 39 in good health. The sequenced sample was memory CD4+ T cells sorted from blood. This sample's subset: CD45RA-negative fraction. This chain's CDR3 is CASSPDIFLSGANVLTF. DNA of the CDR3: TGTGCCAGCAGCCCAGACATTTTCCTATCTGGGGCCAACGTCCTGACTTTC.